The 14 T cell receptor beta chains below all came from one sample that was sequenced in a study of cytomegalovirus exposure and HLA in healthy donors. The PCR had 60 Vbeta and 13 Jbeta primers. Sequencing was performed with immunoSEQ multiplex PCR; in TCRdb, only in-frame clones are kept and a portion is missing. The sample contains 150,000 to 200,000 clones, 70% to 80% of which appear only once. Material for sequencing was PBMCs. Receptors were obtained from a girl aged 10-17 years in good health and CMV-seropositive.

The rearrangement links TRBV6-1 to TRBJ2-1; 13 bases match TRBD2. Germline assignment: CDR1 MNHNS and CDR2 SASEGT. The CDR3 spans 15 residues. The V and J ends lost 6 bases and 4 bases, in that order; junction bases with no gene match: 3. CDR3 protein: CASSKTSGGYNEQFF. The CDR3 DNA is TGTGCCAGCAGCAAGACTAGCGGGGGGTACAATGAGCAGTTCTTC.

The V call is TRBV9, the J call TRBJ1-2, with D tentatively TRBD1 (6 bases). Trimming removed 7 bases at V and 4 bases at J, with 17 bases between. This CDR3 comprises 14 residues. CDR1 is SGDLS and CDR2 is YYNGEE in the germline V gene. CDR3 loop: CASGGGDRPYGYTF. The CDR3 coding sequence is TGTGCCAGCGGGGGGGGAGACAGGCCCTATGGCTACACCTTC.

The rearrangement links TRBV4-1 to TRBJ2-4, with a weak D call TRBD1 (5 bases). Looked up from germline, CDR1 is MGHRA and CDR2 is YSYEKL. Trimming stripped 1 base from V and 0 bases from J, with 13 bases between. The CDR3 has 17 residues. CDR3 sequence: CASSQVYLGVAKNIQYF. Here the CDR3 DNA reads TGCGCCAGCAGCCAAGTTTATTTAGGGGTAGCCAAAAACATTCAGTACTTC.

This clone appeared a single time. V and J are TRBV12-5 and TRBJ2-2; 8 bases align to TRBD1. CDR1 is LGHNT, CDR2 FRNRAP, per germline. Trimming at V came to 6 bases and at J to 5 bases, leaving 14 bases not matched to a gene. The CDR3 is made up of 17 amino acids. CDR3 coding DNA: TGTGCTAGTGGACCCCCGCTCGGACAGGGAGGTACCGGGGAGCTGTTTTTT. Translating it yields CASGPPLGQGGTGELFF.

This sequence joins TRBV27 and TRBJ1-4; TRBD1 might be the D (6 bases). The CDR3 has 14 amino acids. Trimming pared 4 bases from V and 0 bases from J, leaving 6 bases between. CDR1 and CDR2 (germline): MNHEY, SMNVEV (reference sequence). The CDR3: CASSWTATNEKLFF. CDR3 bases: TGTGCCAGCAGTTGGACAGCAACTAATGAAAAACTGTTTTTT.

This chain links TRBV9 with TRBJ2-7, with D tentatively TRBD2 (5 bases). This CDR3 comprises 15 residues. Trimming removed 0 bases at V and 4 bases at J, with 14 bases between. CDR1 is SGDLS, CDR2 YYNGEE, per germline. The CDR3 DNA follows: TGTGCCAGCAGCGTAGGCGAGCGGAGAGATTACGAGCAGTACTTC. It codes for CASSVGERRDYEQYF.

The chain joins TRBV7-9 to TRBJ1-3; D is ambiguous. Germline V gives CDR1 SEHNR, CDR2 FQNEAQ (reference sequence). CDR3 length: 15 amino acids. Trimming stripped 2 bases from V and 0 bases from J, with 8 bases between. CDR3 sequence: CASSLLTRSGNTIYF. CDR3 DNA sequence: TGTGCCAGCAGCTTATTAACACGCTCTGGAAACACCATATATTTT.

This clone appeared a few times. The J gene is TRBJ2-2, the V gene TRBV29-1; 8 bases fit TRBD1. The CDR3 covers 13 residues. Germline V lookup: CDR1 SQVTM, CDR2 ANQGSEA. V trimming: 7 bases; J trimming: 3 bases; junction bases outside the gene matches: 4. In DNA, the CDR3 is TGCAGCGGGGGGACAGGAGACACCGGGGAGCTGTTTTTT. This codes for CSGGTGDTGELFF.

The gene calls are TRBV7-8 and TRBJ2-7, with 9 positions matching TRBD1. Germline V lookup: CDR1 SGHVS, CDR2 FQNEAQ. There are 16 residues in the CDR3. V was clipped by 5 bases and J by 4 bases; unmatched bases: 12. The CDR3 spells CASSPLGTGSGYEQYF. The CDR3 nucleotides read TGTGCCAGCAGCCCCCTCGGGACAGGGAGTGGGTACGAGCAGTACTTC.

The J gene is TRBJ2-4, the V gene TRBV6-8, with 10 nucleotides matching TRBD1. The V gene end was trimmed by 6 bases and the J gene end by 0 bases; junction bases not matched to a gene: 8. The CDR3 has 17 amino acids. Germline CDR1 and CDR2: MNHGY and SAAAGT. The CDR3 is CASRLDRGRLAKNIQYF. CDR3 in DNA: TGTGCCAGCAGATTGGACAGGGGGAGACTAGCCAAAAACATTCAGTACTTC.

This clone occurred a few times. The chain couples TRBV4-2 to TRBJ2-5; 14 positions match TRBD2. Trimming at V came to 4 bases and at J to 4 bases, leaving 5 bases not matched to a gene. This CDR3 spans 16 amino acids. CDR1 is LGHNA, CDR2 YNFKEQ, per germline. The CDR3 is CASSLRLAGGLETQYF. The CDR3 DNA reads TGTGCCAGCAGCCTCCGACTAGCGGGGGGGCTAGAGACCCAGTACTTC.

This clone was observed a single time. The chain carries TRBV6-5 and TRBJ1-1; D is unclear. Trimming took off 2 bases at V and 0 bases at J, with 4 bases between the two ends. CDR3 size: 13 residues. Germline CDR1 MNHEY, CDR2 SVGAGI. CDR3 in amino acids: CASSYTVNTEAFF. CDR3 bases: TGTGCCAGCAGTTACACAGTGAACACTGAAGCTTTCTTT.

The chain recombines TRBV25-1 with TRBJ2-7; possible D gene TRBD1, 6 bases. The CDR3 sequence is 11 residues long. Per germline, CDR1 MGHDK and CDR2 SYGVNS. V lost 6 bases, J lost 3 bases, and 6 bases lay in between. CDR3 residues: CASSRGYEQYF. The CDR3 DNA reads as TGTGCCAGCAGCAGGGGCTACGAGCAGTACTTC.

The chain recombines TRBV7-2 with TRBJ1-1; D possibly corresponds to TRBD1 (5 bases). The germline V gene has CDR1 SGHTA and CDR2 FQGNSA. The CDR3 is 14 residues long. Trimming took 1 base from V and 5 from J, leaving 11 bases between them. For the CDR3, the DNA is TGTGCCAGCAGCTTAGGGCACGGGGGTACTGAAGCTTTCTTT. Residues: CASSLGHGGTEAFF.